This T cell receptor beta chain was sequenced during a study of PD-1 blockade in classical Hodgkin lymphoma. Time point here: cycle 4 day 1 (C4D1), after more than 5 weeks of nivolumab. The patients all showed relapse after autologous stem cell transplantation, while their brentuximab vedotin exposure varied. TCRdb keeps only in-frame clones here, not all; method: immunoSEQ multiplex PCR. The table has over 50,000 clones, 70% to 90% seen once; the top ten hold over 7.5%. With 11 bases clipped from V and 2 bases from J, the junction kept 9 bases outside the gene matches. The CDR3 runs 14 residues. The V gene's germline CDR1 is MNHNY and CDR2 SVGAGI (reference sequence).

This TCR derives from a human donor with classical Hodgkin lymphoma. Sequenced here: peripheral blood mononuclear cells (PBMCs), sampled before the fourth cycle of nivolumab. The V call is TRBV6-6, the J call TRBJ1-5, with 7 nucleotides matching TRBD1. The CDR3: CAPRDSKGNQPQHF. CDR3 DNA sequence: TGTGCCCCCCGGGACAGTAAAGGCAATCAGCCCCAGCATTTT.